Detailed here is one T cell receptor (beta chain). Its antigen is as yet unknown. This sample is part of a study of T cells expressing NK-cell markers. Study at large: Beta-chain profiling covered CD3+CD56+NKG2C+, CD3+CD56+NKG2C- and CD3+CD56-NKG2C+ sorted subsets. Study-wide findings and caveats: No clear determination of HCMV specificity was made for expanded NKG2C+ T cell clones.

CDR3 size: 13 residues. The germline gives CDR1 DFQATT, CDR2 SNEGSKA (reference sequence). TCR beta libraries carry UMIs added by 5'RACE template switching. Reanalyzing the 5' RACE reads, TCRdb keeps one entry per CDR3 protein, without DNA. Its table lists 300,000 to 500,000 distinct CDR3 sequences. The V gene is TRBV20-1, the J gene TRBJ1-1; lacking DNA, the TRBD1 call made by TCRdb goes unchecked. Sequencing was carried out using blood T cells: a sorted CD56 or NKG2C T cell subset, CD4+ or CD8+ T cells, or bulk PBMC T cells (not recorded which). This receptor was identified in a woman aged 45-65 years in good health. This CDR3 is CSARPRANTEAFF.